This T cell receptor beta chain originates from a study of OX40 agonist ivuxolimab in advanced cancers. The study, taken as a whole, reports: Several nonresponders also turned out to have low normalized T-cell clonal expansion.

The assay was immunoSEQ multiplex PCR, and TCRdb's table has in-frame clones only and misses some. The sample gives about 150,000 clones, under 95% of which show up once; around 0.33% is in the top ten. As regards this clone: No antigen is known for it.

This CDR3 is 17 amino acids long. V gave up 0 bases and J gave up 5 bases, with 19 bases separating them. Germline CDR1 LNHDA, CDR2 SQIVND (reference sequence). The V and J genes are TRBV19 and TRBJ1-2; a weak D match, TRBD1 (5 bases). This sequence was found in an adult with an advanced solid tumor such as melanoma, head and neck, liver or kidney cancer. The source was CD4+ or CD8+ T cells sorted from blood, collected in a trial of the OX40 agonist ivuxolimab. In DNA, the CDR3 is TGTGCCAGTAGTATAGATTTGACAGTCGGCTCCCGTTATGGCTACACCTTC. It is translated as CASSIDLTVGSRYGYTF. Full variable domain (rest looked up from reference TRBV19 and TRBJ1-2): DGGITQSPKYLFRKEGQNVTLSCEQNLNHDAMYWYRQDPGQGLRLIYYSQIVNDFQKGDIAEGYSVSREKKESFPLTVTSAQKNPTAFYLCASSIDLTVGSRYGYTFGSGTRLTVV.